The 9 T cell receptor beta chains listed next were all sequenced from one sample in a study of T cells in Graves' hyperthyroidism and ophthalmopathy. Researchers took RNA transcripts and amplified the TCR beta CDR3 regions from them. The study used the HTBI primer set for a first-round RT-PCR of the TCR CDR3. TCRdb redid the calling of the multiplex PCR reads with MiXCR, one entry per CDR3 protein. In the table there are about 530,000 distinct CDR3 sequences, roughly 18% of which are singletons. Sequencing was carried out using blood. These TCRs come from a woman between 18 and 29 years old with Graves' ophthalmopathy.

This clonotype was detected many times. The gene calls are TRBV7-2 and TRBJ2-3, with TRBD2 matching 7 bases. V dropped 4 bases and J dropped 2; count of bases not matched to a gene: 9. CDR3 size: 16 residues. Germline V lookup: CDR1 SGHTA, CDR2 FQGNSA. The DNA for the CDR3 is TGTGCCAGCAGCTCGCCAACTAGCGACCCCACAGATACGCAGTATTTT. As protein: CASSSPTSDPTDTQYF.

This clonotype was observed a handful of times. A much larger clone sits a single nucleotide away, making a read error possible. This chain uses TRBV6-1 with TRBJ1-1; 11 nucleotides align to TRBD1. Germline values: CDR1 MNHNS, CDR2 SASEGT. This CDR3 comprises 14 residues. CDR3 sequence (DNA): TGTGTCAGCAGGAGGACAGGGGGCGAAACTGAAGCTTTCTTT. It specifies CVSRRTGGETEAFF.

This clonotype was counted a few times. The chain employs TRBV4-1 and TRBJ1-1, with D unclear. V dropped 1 base and J dropped 5 bases, with 17 bases sitting between them. The length of the CDR3 is 16 residues. The germline V gene has CDR1 MGHRA and CDR2 YSYEKL. The CDR3, as DNA: TGCGCCAGCAGCCAAGGCCCGGAGACCGTGCGAACTGAAGCTTTCTTT. Translation: CASSQGPETVRTEAFF.

This clonotype occurred many times. CDR3 region: CASSYSPVPGLTGKAYEQYF. For the CDR3, the DNA is TGTGCCAGCAGTTACTCCCCCGTCCCAGGATTAACAGGAAAAGCCTACGAGCAGTACTTC. The V call is TRBV6-2 or TRBV6-3, the J call TRBJ2-7; D possibly corresponds to TRBD1 (5 bases). Trimming removed 0 bases at V and 2 bases at J, with 26 bases between. The CDR3 runs 20 residues. Germline CDR1 reads MNHEY; CDR2 reads SVGEGT.

This clonotype was seen repeatedly, ten times or more. The chain links TRBV20-1 to TRBJ1-1, with TRBD1 identical over 7 bases. The CDR3 runs 16 residues. The ends lost 5 bases at V and 1 base at J; junction bases unmatched: 13. In germline, CDR1 is DFQATT, CDR2 SNEGSKA (reference sequence). The CDR3 region is CSAYRHRTGKNTEAFF. As DNA, the CDR3 is TGCAGTGCTTATCGCCATCGGACAGGAAAGAACACTGAAGCTTTCTTT.

This clonotype appeared a few times. The genes are TRBV13 and TRBJ1-2; TRBD1 aligns across 7 bases. CDR3 length: 14 residues. V was pared by 4 bases and J by 5 bases, with 7 bases of the junction left unmatched. Per the germline V gene, CDR1 is PRHDT and CDR2 is FYEKMQ (reference sequence). In DNA form, the CDR3 reads TGTGCCAGCAGCTCCTTCCAGGGGGATTATGGCTACACCTTC. Translating gives CASSSFQGDYGYTF. Combining the CDR3 with reference TRBV13 and TRBJ1-2 gives the whole variable domain AAGVIQSPRHLIKEKRETATLKCYPIPRHDTVYWYQQGPGQDPQFLISFYEKMQSDKGSIPDRFSAQQFSDYHSELNMSSLELGDSALYFCASSSFQGDYGYTFGSGTRLTVV.

This clonotype occurred many times. CDR3 in DNA: TGTGCCAGCAGTTTATCAGTCGGGGGTTTAGAAAAACTGTTTTTT. It codes for CASSLSVGGLEKLFF. The chain uses TRBV28 and TRBJ1-4; a weak D match, TRBD1 (5 bases). This CDR3 is 15 amino acids long. Trimming left V 1 base short and J 8 bases short, with 14 bases between. The germline V gene encodes CDR1 MDHEN and CDR2 SYDVKM. The full variable domain, rest sourced from reference TRBV28 and TRBJ1-4, is DVKVTQSSRYLVKRTGEKVFLECVQDMDHENMFWYRQDPGLGLRLIYFSYDVKMKEKGDIPEGYSVSREKKERFSLILESASTNQTSMYLCASSLSVGGLEKLFFGSGTQLSVL.

The sample holds many counts of this clonotype. The chain links TRBV3-1 to TRBJ2-7; D is unresolved. The germline CDR1 and CDR2 sequences are LGHDT and YNNKEL (reference sequence). Trimming removed 1 base from V and 3 bases from J, with 4 bases in between. This CDR3 comprises 12 residues. The CDR3 reads CASSQGDYEQYF. In DNA form, the CDR3 reads TGTGCCAGCAGCCAAGGCGACTACGAGCAGTACTTC.

The sample holds many counts of this clonotype. V gene TRBV4-3 combines with J gene TRBJ2-7, with a possible D match to TRBD2 (6 bases). V shed 4 bases and J shed 0 bases, with 16 bases lying between them. Germline loops: CDR1 LGHNA, CDR2 YSLEER. The CDR3 extends over 16 amino acids. The chain's CDR3 is CASSPSPSGLSYEQYF. CDR3 DNA sequence: TGCGCCAGCAGCCCTTCGCCGAGCGGGCTCTCCTACGAGCAGTACTTC.